The rows below give T cell receptor beta chains drawn from one sample of a study of blood T cell repertoires in COVID-19. TCRdb's copy holds only in-frame clones and misses some; the assay was immunoSEQ multiplex PCR. The table shows 140,000 to 150,000 clones, with approximately 78% occurring only once. The sequencing sample was made of peripheral blood. These receptors were taken from a human donor with acute or convalescent COVID-19. The donor label of this sample is uncertain. CDR3s include the opening cysteine and the closing phenylalanine or tryptophan. The order of the fields is D gene, clone size, V gene, J gene, CDR3 protein, CDR3 DNA. The D gene is left open where the match is weak. A clone size is listed for some rows: how often the clone was seen (once, few, many), or a class if it is expanded.

>.|.|TRBV30|TRBJ2-7
CAWSRDRYSYEQYF
TGTGCCTGGAGCCGAGACAGATACTCCTACGAGCAGTACTTC
>.|few|TRBV14|TRBJ1-1
CASSQQGNTEAFF
TGTGCCAGCAGCCAGCAGGGTAACACTGAAGCTTTCTTT
>.|.|TRBV6-2/TRBV6-3|TRBJ2-1
CASSTLRPPSSYNEQFF
TGTGCCAGCAGTACCCTACGCCCTCCTAGCTCCTACAATGAGCAGTTCTTC
>TRBD2|.|TRBV30|TRBJ2-3
CAWSVGSGGGLRDTQYF
TGTGCCTGGAGTGTCGGTAGCGGGGGGGGGCTCCGTGATACGCAGTATTTT
>TRBD2|once|TRBV3-1/TRBV3-2|TRBJ2-3
CASSFRGGASGRSTDTQYF
TGTGCCAGCAGCTTCAGAGGCGGGGCTAGCGGGCGAAGCACAGATACGCAGTATTTT
>.|once|TRBV15|TRBJ1-3
CATSRLGTRDSGNTIYF
TGTGCCACCAGCAGGCTGGGAACCAGGGACTCTGGAAACACCATATATTTT
>.|.|TRBV6-2/TRBV6-3|TRBJ1-5
CASSGTTWDQPQHF
TGTGCCAGCAGCGGGACAACGTGGGATCAGCCCCAGCATTTT
>.|.|TRBV5-1|TRBJ1-2
CASSSGEGGYTF
TGCGCCAGCAGCTCCGGGGAGGGTGGCTACACCTTC
>.|.|TRBV21-1|TRBJ2-7
CASSLDRRSLYEQYF
TGTGCCAGCAGCCTCGACAGGAGGTCTCTCTACGAGCAGTACTTC
>.|.|TRBV18|TRBJ1-2
CASSPFDGYGYTF
TGTGCCAGCTCACCCTTCGACGGGTATGGCTACACCTTC
>.|.|TRBV7-9|TRBJ1-2
CASSLALTGLGNGYTF
TGTGCCAGCAGCTTAGCTTTAACAGGGCTGGGCAATGGCTACACCTTC
>TRBD1|.|TRBV12-5|TRBJ1-2
CASGLVRGQGSTYGYTF
TGTGCTAGTGGTTTGGTTAGAGGACAGGGCTCTACGTACGGCTACACCTTC
>.|.|TRBV21-1|TRBJ2-7
CASSRRRGPYEQYF
TGTGCCAGCAGCAGACGGAGGGGCCCCTACGAGCAGTACTTC
>.|.|TRBV30|TRBJ1-2
CAWIRLGISGYGYTF
TGTGCCTGGATCAGGCTGGGCATCTCTGGCTATGGCTACACCTTC
>.|.|TRBV6-6|TRBJ2-7
CASSYQGPVYYEQYF
TGTGCCAGCAGTTACCAGGGGCCAGTTTACTACGAGCAGTACTTC
>TRBD1|.|TRBV5-1|TRBJ2-7
CASSLGTGLGLDEQYF
TGCGCCAGCAGCTTGGGGACAGGGCTGGGGCTGGACGAGCAGTACTTC
>.|.|TRBV2|TRBJ1-2
CASTLQGADYGYTF
TGTGCCAGCACCCTCCAGGGCGCGGACTATGGCTACACCTTC
>.|.|TRBV5-1|TRBJ2-1
CASSQLGGLNEQFF
TGCGCCAGCAGCCAGCTCGGGGGGCTTAATGAGCAGTTCTTC
>.|.|TRBV30|TRBJ2-2
CAWSVLVAINTGELFF
TGTGCCTGGAGTGTACTGGTAGCGATTAACACCGGGGAGCTGTTTTTT
>TRBD2|.|TRBV5-4|TRBJ2-5
CASRTSGGQETQYF
TGTGCCAGCAGAACTAGCGGCGGGCAAGAGACCCAGTACTTC
>TRBD2|.|TRBV3-1/TRBV3-2|TRBJ2-3
CASSHARSGGDTDTQYF
TGTGCCAGCAGCCACGCCCGAAGCGGGGGAGACACAGATACGCAGTATTTT
>.|.|TRBV4-3|TRBJ1-2
CASSQDRGRDYGYTF
TGCGCCAGCAGCCAAGATCGTGGCAGGGACTATGGCTACACCTTC
>.|.|TRBV4-3|TRBJ1-1
CASSQKGGRWTEAFF
TGCGCCAGCAGCCAGAAGGGGGGGCGGTGGACTGAAGCTTTCTTT
>TRBD1|once|TRBV5-1|TRBJ1-1
CASSLGQGTRPDTEAFF
TGCGCCAGCAGCCTGGGACAGGGAACCCGCCCTGACACTGAAGCTTTCTTT
>TRBD2|.|TRBV5-1|TRBJ2-7
CASSFSAISRGANYEQYF
TGCGCCAGCAGCTTCTCCGCGATATCGCGGGGGGCCAACTACGAGCAGTACTTC
>TRBD1|.|TRBV12-3/TRBV12-4|TRBJ2-7
CASSLGQLYEQYF
TGTGCCAGCAGTTTGGGACAGCTCTACGAGCAGTACTTC
>.|.|TRBV7-2|TRBJ1-4
CASSWQSSRNGEKLFF
TGTGCCAGCAGCTGGCAAAGTTCTCGGAACGGGGAAAAACTGTTTTTT
>.|few|TRBV30|TRBJ1-6
CAWSFSTGTYNSPLHF
TGTGCCTGGAGTTTTAGCACAGGGACCTATAATTCACCCCTCCACTTT
>TRBD1|.|TRBV5-8|TRBJ1-1
CASSLTRGIAFF
TGTGCCAGCAGCTTAACCAGGGGGATTGCTTTCTTT
>.|.|TRBV2|TRBJ2-1
CASSAFLLSSNEQFF
TGTGCCAGCAGTGCTTTCCTACTATCCTCCAATGAGCAGTTCTTC
>.|.|TRBV4-1|TRBJ2-1
CASSQIDMIAYNEQFF
TGCGCCAGCAGCCAAATCGACATGATCGCCTACAATGAGCAGTTCTTC
>.|.|TRBV3-1/TRBV3-2|TRBJ1-1
CASSHRGHTEAFF
TGTGCCAGCAGCCACAGGGGTCACACTGAAGCTTTCTTT
>TRBD1|.|TRBV5-1|TRBJ2-5
CASSPQDRGRETQYF
TGCGCCAGCAGCCCCCAGGACAGGGGAAGGGAGACCCAGTACTTC
>TRBD2|.|TRBV3-1/TRBV3-2|TRBJ2-2
CASSQGLAGGNTGELFF
TGTGCCAGCAGCCAAGGGCTAGCGGGGGGGAACACCGGGGAGCTGTTTTTT
>TRBD1|.|TRBV15|TRBJ2-3
CATSSGQGPELTDTQYF
TGTGCCACCAGCAGTGGACAGGGGCCCGAGCTTACAGATACGCAGTATTTT
>TRBD1|.|TRBV6-6|TRBJ1-5
CASSDRGGQPQHF
TGTGCCAGCAGCGACAGGGGTGGTCAGCCCCAGCATTTT
>.|.|TRBV7-2|TRBJ1-4
CASSLAYGSYEKLFF
TGTGCCAGCAGCTTAGCTTACGGGAGTTATGAAAAACTGTTTTTT
>TRBD1|.|TRBV7-9|TRBJ2-2
CASRGDDRGLTGELFF
TGTGCCAGCAGAGGTGATGACAGGGGGCTAACCGGGGAGCTGTTTTTT
>TRBD1|.|TRBV10-3|TRBJ1-2
CAISGDRANYGYTF
TGTGCCATCAGTGGGGACAGAGCCAACTATGGCTACACCTTC
>TRBD1|.|TRBV25-1|TRBJ2-3
CASSWTGRTDTQYF
TGTGCCAGCAGTTGGACAGGGCGCACAGATACGCAGTATTTT
>TRBD2|.|TRBV3-1/TRBV3-2|TRBJ2-1
CASSGRGGTIYEQFF
TGTGCCAGCAGCGGGCGCGGGGGGACTATATATGAGCAGTTCTTC
>.|.|TRBV15|TRBJ2-4
CATSREGLGLDKNIQYF
TGTGCCACCAGCAGAGAGGGGCTAGGCTTGGACAAAAACATTCAGTACTTC
>TRBD1|.|TRBV10-3|TRBJ1-1
CAISYLGQGRTEAFF
TGTGCCATCAGTTACCTGGGACAGGGGAGGACTGAAGCTTTCTTT
>TRBD1|.|TRBV5-4|TRBJ1-4
CASSPQGEAKGKLFF
TGTGCCAGCAGCCCACAGGGGGAGGCGAAGGGAAAACTGTTTTTT
>.|once|TRBV9|TRBJ1-2
CASSVAGGDGYTF
TGTGCCAGCAGCGTAGCTGGCGGAGATGGCTACACCTTC